The clone carrying this TCR beta chain was seen only a few times. Its antigen is undetermined. No cell fractionation was done, so the repertoire covers all unsorted peripheral blood T cells. This sample was taken from a study of HIV-infected patients and healthy controls. Reverse transcription used around 540 ng RNA and constant-region primers for alpha and beta. Using multiplexing indices, alpha and beta chain libraries were generated apart by chain-specific third strand synthesis. Via MiXCR, TCRdb re-called the 5' RACE reads, giving one row per CDR3 protein. The sample includes under 20,000 distinct CDR3 sequences, 10% of them seen just once. General observations from the study: Apparent post-therapy Gini recovery among HIV-infected patients was not reproduced with size-matched repertoires.

The receptor's source is an adult in good health. The sample consisted of blood.

The CDR3 bases are TGTGCCATCAAAGGGACAGCCCCTGAAGAGACCCAGTACTTC. Translation gives CAIKGTAPEETQYF. The chain carries TRBV10-3 and TRBJ2-5; 7 positions match TRBD1. The CDR3 consists of 14 residues. CDR1 is ENHRY and CDR2 is SYGVKD in the germline V gene. Losses at the gene ends were 7 bases for V and 3 bases for J; bases not matched to a gene: 8.